The TCR beta chain described here comes from a study of tumour-infiltrating T cells in Burkitt lymphoma. With 6 bases removed from V and 11 bases from J, the gap between germline ends came to 25 bases. The germline CDR1 and CDR2 sequences are KGHSH and LQKENI. There are 15 residues in the CDR3. This clone was seen a handful of times. Only in-frame clones appear in the TCRdb table, and some are missing; sequencing was by immunoSEQ multiplex PCR. The sample contains roughly 3,900 clones, 14% of which appear only once. The chain couples TRBV18 to TRBJ1-1, with D perhaps matching TRBD1 (5 bases). Source material: tumor tissue. The sequence derives from a human donor with Burkitt lymphoma. CDR3 sequence: CASSDSSGRTTIAFF. The CDR3 region has the DNA TGTGCCAGCTCCGATTCGTCGGGACGGACGACAATCGCTTTCTTT.